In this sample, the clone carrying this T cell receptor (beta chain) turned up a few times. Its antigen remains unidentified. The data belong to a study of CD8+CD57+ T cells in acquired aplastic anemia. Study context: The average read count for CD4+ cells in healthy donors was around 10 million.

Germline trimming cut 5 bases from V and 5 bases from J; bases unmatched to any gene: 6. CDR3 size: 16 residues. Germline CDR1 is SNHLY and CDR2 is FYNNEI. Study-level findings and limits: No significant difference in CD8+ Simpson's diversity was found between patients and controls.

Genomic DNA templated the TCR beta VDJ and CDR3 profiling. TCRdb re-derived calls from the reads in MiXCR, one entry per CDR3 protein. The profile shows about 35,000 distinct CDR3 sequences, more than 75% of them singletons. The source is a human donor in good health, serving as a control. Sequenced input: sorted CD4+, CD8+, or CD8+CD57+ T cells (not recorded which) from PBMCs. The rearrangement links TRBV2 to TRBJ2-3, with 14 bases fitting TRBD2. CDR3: CASSPRTSGGQDTQYF. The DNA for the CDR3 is TGTGCCAGCAGTCCCAGGACTAGCGGGGGGCAAGATACGCAGTATTTT. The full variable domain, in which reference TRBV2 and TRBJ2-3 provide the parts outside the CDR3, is EPEVTQTPSHQVTQMGQEVILRCVPISNHLYFYWYRQILGQKVEFLVSFYNNEISEKSEIFDDQFSVERPDGSNFTLKIRSTKLEDSAMYFCASSPRTSGGQDTQYFGPGTRLTVL.